Following are 3 T cell receptor beta chains from one sample sequenced in a study of identifying expanded T cells in peripheral blood. The protocol was immunoSEQ multiplex PCR, while the TCRdb copy is restricted to in-frame clones and leaves out a portion. The top ten hold less than 10% of the sample, which has under 150,000 clones, 86% seen once. Sequencing was done on a sample of blood. The source is a person aged 18 to 70 in good health.

This clone appeared once. The CDR3 DNA reads as TGCAGCGTTAACGGGGCGGGTGATTCTGAAGCTTTCTTT. Translating it yields CSVNGAGDSEAFF. The J gene is TRBJ1-1, the V gene TRBV29-1, with D perhaps matching TRBD1 (5 bases). Germline V gives CDR1 SQVTM, CDR2 ANQGSEA. The CDR3 sequence is 13 residues long. V gave up 5 bases and J gave up 6 bases, with 16 bases separating them.

This clone was observed a few times. The chain couples TRBV7-9 to TRBJ1-5; TRBD1 might be the D (5 bases). CDR1 and CDR2 from the germline V gene are SEHNR and FQNEAQ (reference sequence). This CDR3 is 14 amino acids long. V was clipped by 4 bases and J by 4 bases, with 11 bases between them. CDR3 coding DNA: TGTGCCAGCAGCTCCTTTAAGGGGAATCAGCCCCAGCATTTT. Protein sequence: CASSSFKGNQPQHF. Full variable domain (remainder filled in from reference TRBV7-9 and TRBJ1-5): DTGVSQNPRHKITKRGQNVTFRCDPISEHNRLYWYRQTLGQGPEFLTYFQNEAQLEKSRLLSDRFSAERPKGSFSTLEIQRTEQGDSAMYLCASSSFKGNQPQHFGDGTRLSIL.

The chain combines TRBV7-3 with TRBJ2-1, with 7 nucleotides matching TRBD2. Germline CDR1 and CDR2: SGHTA and FQGTGA. V lost 3 bases to trimming and J lost 9 bases; unmatched junction nucleotides: 5. The CDR3 runs to 13 residues. CDR3 in amino acids: CASSLSGISEQFF. CDR3 DNA: TGTGCCAGCAGCTTGAGCGGGATAAGTGAGCAGTTCTTC.